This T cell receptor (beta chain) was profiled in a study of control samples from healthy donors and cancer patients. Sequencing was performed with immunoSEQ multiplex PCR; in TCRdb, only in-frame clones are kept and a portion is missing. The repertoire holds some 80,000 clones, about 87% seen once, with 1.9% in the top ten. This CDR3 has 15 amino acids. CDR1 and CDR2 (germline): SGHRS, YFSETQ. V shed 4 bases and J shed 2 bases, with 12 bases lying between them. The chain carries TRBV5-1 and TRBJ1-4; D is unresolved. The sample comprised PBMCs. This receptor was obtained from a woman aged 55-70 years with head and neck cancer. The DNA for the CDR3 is TGCGCCAGCAGCGCAAACACGGCGACTAATGAAAAACTGTTTTTT. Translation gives CASSANTATNEKLFF.